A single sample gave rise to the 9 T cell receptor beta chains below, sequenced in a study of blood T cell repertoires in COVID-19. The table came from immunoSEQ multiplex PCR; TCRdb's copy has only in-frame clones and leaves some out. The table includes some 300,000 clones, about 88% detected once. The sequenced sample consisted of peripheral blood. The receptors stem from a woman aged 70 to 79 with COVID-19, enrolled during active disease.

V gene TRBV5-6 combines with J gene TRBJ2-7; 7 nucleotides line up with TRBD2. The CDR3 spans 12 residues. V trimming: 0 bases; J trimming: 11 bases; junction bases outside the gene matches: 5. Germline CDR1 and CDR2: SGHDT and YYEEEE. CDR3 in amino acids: CASSLGAGVEYF. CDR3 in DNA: TGTGCCAGCAGCTTGGGCGCGGGGGTAGAGTACTTC.

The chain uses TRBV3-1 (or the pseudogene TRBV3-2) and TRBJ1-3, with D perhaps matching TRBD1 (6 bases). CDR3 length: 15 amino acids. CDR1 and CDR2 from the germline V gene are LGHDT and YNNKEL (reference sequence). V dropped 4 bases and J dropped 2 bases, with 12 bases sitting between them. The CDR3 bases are TGTGCCAGCAGCCTCATAACAGGGACTGGAAACACCATATATTTT. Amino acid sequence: CASSLITGTGNTIYF.

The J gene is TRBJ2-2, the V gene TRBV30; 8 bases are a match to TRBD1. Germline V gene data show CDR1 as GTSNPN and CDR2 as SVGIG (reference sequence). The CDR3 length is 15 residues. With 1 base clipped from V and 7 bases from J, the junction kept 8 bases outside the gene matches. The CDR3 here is CAWSAQGAGFGELFF. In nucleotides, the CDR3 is TGTGCCTGGAGTGCCCAGGGGGCAGGGTTCGGGGAGCTGTTTTTT.

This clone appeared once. CDR3 region: CASSEALAVIYEQYF. The CDR3, as DNA: TGTGCCAGCAGTGAAGCACTAGCGGTGATCTACGAGCAGTACTTC. The rearrangement joins TRBV6-1 to TRBJ2-7; 8 nucleotides match TRBD2. V was pared by 0 bases and J by 3 bases, with 4 bases of the junction left unmatched. Germline lookup yields CDR1 MNHNS and CDR2 SASEGT. The CDR3 runs to 15 residues.

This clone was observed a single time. As DNA, the CDR3 is TGTGCCAGCAGCCCAGGACAGGGCTCCTACGAGCAGTACTTC. Translating gives CASSPGQGSYEQYF. The chain recombines TRBV14 with TRBJ2-7; 8 bases fit TRBD1. This CDR3 has 14 amino acids. Germline-derived CDR1 and CDR2 are SGHDN and FVKESK. V gave up 4 bases and J gave up 0 bases; unmatched junction bases: 2.

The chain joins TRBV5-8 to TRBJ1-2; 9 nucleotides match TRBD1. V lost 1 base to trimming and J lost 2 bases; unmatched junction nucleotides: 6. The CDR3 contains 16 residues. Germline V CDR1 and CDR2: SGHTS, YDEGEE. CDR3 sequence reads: CASSLSLTGGNYGYTF. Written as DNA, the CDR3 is TGTGCCAGCAGCTTGTCCCTGACAGGGGGGAACTATGGCTACACCTTC.

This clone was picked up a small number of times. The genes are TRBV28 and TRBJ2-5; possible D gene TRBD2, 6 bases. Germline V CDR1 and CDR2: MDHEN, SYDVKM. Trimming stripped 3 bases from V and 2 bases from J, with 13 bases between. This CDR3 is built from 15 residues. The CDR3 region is CASSFGAAGQETQYF. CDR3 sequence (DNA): TGTGCCAGCAGTTTTGGAGCGGCGGGACAAGAGACCCAGTACTTC.

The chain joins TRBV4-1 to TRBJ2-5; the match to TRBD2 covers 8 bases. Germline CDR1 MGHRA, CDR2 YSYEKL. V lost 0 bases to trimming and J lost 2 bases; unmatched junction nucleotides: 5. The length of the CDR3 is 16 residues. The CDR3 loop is CASSQEFGGGQETQYF. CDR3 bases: TGCGCCAGCAGCCAAGAGTTCGGCGGGGGGCAAGAGACCCAGTACTTC.

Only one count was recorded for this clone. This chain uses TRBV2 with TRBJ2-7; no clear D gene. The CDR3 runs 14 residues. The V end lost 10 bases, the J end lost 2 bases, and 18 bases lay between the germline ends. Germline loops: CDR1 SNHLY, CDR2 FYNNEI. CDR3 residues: CATAGLERPYEQYF. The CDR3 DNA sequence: TGTGCCACCGCCGGTTTAGAGCGACCCTACGAGCAGTACTTC.